This T cell receptor (beta chain) was captured by sequencing in a study of blood T cell repertoires in COVID-19. V lost 5 bases to trimming and J lost 3 bases, with 12 bases between them. Germline V gives CDR1 SEHNR, CDR2 FQNEAQ (reference sequence). CDR3 length: 14 residues. Enrolled through a virtual design, the participants were between about 18 and 100 years of age and came from under 30 US areas. Some clones are missing from TCRdb's copy, which holds only in-frame ones; the method was immunoSEQ multiplex PCR. The data hold a few hundred thousand clones, with around 89% observed a single time. The chain is built from TRBV7-9 and TRBJ2-3; D call uncertain. The TCR was taken from a woman in her late teens or twenties with acute COVID-19. Sequenced material: PBMCs or T cells enriched from blood (not recorded which). The CDR3, as DNA: TGTGCCAGCAGCCTAGGGTATCGGACAGATACGCAGTATTTT. Translated: CASSLGYRTDTQYF.